This TCR beta chain appears in the sequencing data of a study of blood T cell repertoires in COVID-19. The method was immunoSEQ multiplex PCR; TCRdb's version includes in-frame clones alone and lacks a portion of them. The sample carries tens of thousands of clones, about 80% recorded once. This clone was seen only a few times. Looked up from germline, CDR1 is MNHGY and CDR2 is SVAAGI. The CDR3 spans 16 residues. The trim removed 10 bases at V and 0 bases at J, leaving 11 bases unmatched. This chain links TRBV6-9 with TRBJ1-3; TRBD1 agrees at 8 bases. Material: peripheral blood. This receptor was taken from a woman aged 45-65 years with acute or convalescent COVID-19. The CDR3 DNA follows: TGTGCCACCCAGGGGGCCACACCGAGCTCTGGAAACACCATATATTTT. It is translated as CATQGATPSSGNTIYF.